This T cell receptor (beta chain) appears in the sequencing data of a study of a mutant IDH1 vaccine in newly diagnosed glioma. Study details: The study gave patients eight vaccinations in weeks 1, 3, 5, 7, 11, 15, 19, 23. Earlier therapy was either radiotherapy, temozolomide, or both, and most got both. A roughly 62% male, 37.5% female split and a mean age of about 40 years characterized treated patients. Vaccination started 4-6 weeks after radiotherapy alone, or with temozolomide cycles.

As to this clone: The antigen remains undetermined.

The CDR3 is made up of 15 amino acids. Germline lookup yields CDR1 LNHDA and CDR2 SQIVND (reference sequence). The V gene end was trimmed by 7 bases and the J gene end by 1 base; junction bases not matched to a gene: 7. The data were produced by immunoSEQ multiplex PCR, yet TCRdb's version contains in-frame clones alone and is incomplete. The sample lists about 38,000 clones; roughly 81% were seen once. The time point here: week 5, during vaccination. Each dose of the vaccine consisted of 300 ug of mutant IDH1 20-mer peptide, with topical imiquimod. This clonotype was sampled from a man aged 50 to 60 with glioma. The source was PBMCs, collected from a glioma patient whose treatment included an IDH1 peptide vaccine. The rearrangement links TRBV19 to TRBJ2-1; 7 bases line up with TRBD2. The CDR3 protein is CASMTSLSSYNEQFF. The CDR3 coding sequence is TGTGCCAGTATGACTAGCCTTTCTTCCTACAATGAGCAGTTCTTC.